The entry below describes one TCR beta chain. It lacks a known antigen. No much larger clone exists at a distance of one base, and base qualities are not known. This sample stems from a study of CD8+ T cells in alopecia areata (dated by TCRdb to 2016 to 2018). Background on the whole study: The treated patients took part in an open-label pilot trial in which moderate-to-severe alopecia areata was treated with oral tofacitinib at 5 to 10 mg twice daily. Patients received tofacitinib for 6 to 18 months and were then followed off drug for 6 months to check for delayed response and recurrence. In treated patients, disease severity was measured using the SALT score, which gives the percentage of scalp surface area affected. In both human patients and the C3H/HeJ mouse model, the study applied high-throughput TCRbeta sequencing to look at T cell clonal expansion in alopecia areata. On the human side, TCRbeta sequencing was run on scalp tissue and on sorted CD4+ and CD8+ peripheral blood T cells from healthy controls and from alopecia areata patients with either patchy or totalis/universalis disease. Tofacitinib-treated patients had biopsies at baseline and at 4 and 24 weeks of treatment, with a later scalp biopsy in several patients. Clonality in the scalp was compared among normal scalp (n=4), patchy alopecia areata scalp (n=8), and alopecia totalis/universalis scalp (n=8). RNA came from the PAXgene miRNA kit for fixed scalp, the miRNeasy kit for PBMCs, and the RNeasy kit for mouse skin. Amplification of TCRbeta CDR3 regions was done by immunoSEQ multiplex PCR using 35 Vbeta forward primers and 13 Jbeta reverse primers. The paper as a whole reports these results and caveats: Shared TCR sequences between patients were less evident than in mice, which may be partly attributable to HLA diversity in the patient population. Scalp clonality and the number of expanded CD8+ clones among the top 100 scalp clones were significantly decreased by tofacitinib. Compared with normal scalp, lesional scalp had higher clonality and more expanded CD8+ clones, particularly in alopecia totalis/universalis, a pattern that suggests antigenic drive. Many expanded lesional clones were found to persist in scalp and blood during tofacitinib treatment, and relapse after treatment cessation may be partly explained by this persistence. Unlike mouse skin, which is dominated by gammadelta T cells, normal human skin has resident alphabeta T cells that are also sequenced, and this complicates analysis of the scalp TCR repertoire. Because the treated cohort was small and had only one nonresponder, larger studies are needed to examine links between baseline CD8+ expansion and response.

The germline V gene provides CDR1 SGHDT and CDR2 YYEEEE. V and J are trimmed by 1 base and 6 bases, and the gene matches miss 0 bases of the junction. Reading from cysteine to phenylalanine, the CDR3 counts 13 amino acids. Kept here is only the CDR3 DNA, which spans 39 bases and is read in frame from base 1. The protocol used for the library was the immunoSEQ multiplex PCR assay. RNA was extracted from all samples and reverse transcribed into cDNA as template for TCR sequencing. First-strand cDNA was synthesized using SuperScript III with a 2:1 mix of oligo-dT and random hexamers. A synthetic immune receptor repertoire was used to measure amplification bias, and any remaining bias was corrected computationally. The original methods were these. Raw reads were preprocessed to remove errors, and CDR3 was defined by IMGT conventions from the conserved cysteine to phenylalanine. Clonality was calculated as 1 minus Shannon entropy normalized by log2 of the number of productive unique TCRs. Whether each scalp clone was CD4 or CD8 was inferred by checking scalp TCRbeta sequences against the CD4 and CD8 repertoires from sorted blood. TCRdb limited this immuneACCESS table to in-frame rearrangements with V and J called. A share of clones is missing; checked studies link under half to unresolved V genes, and the rest is unexplained. That table supplies the V and J calls and clone size; D and trimming were determined from the DNA. The sample table contains about 190,000 clones; only one count was recorded for 60% to 70% of them. The top ten constitute about 0.65% of the sample.

The sample's time point label, decoded: less than five weeks on oral tofacitinib. This sample's treatment or condition label indicates: oral pan-JAK inhibitor, 5-10 mg twice daily. Lesional scalp punch biopsies and peripheral blood were collected from alopecia areata patients. PBMCs were isolated by density centrifugation and stained for CD3, CD4 and CD8, after which CD4+ and CD8+ T cells were sorted on a FACSAria. The TCR was taken from a human donor with alopecia areata. The chain was built from TRBV5-6 and TRBJ2-7; 11 middle bases align to TRBD2. Sequences were derived from CD4+ T cells sorted from blood, sampled at week 4, from a patient treated with tofacitinib. The CDR3 protein: CASSLTSGSEQYF. DNA sequence: TGTGCCAGCAGCTTGACTAGCGGGAGCGAGCAGTACTTC.